The present entry profiles one T cell receptor (beta chain) with its context. TCRdb's copy holds only in-frame clones and misses some; the assay was immunoSEQ multiplex PCR. Of about 57,000 clones detected, more than 60% appear once; the ten largest clones hold 0.82%. This record comes from a study of memory CD4+ T cells and cytomegalovirus serostatus. Germline loops: CDR1 SGHTA, CDR2 FQGNSA. The CDR3 extends over 15 amino acids. V was cut by 7 bases and J by 2 bases, with 15 bases left in between. Single viable CD3+CD4+CD8-CD45RO+ cells were sorted as the memory CD4+ T cells. The chain couples TRBV7-2 to TRBJ1-3; tentative D call: TRBD1 (5 bases). The sequence was obtained from an adult in good health and CMV-seronegative. Sequenced sample: memory CD4+ T cells from blood. CDR3 residues: CASILSQGTGNTIYF. Written as DNA, the CDR3 is TGTGCCAGCATCCTCAGCCAGGGTACTGGAAACACCATATATTTT.